This TCR beta chain was sequenced during a study of shared clonotypes between healthy human individuals. Measured with immunoSEQ multiplex PCR; TCRdb has only the in-frame clones, and not every one. This table has a few million clones, roughly 95% appearing once. Looked up from germline, CDR1 is SGDLS and CDR2 is YYNGEE. The CDR3 spans 14 residues. V trimming: 3 bases; J trimming: 11 bases; junction bases outside the gene matches: 9. Naive CD8 cells comprised CD45RO-negative, CCR7-positively selected cells, excluding terminally differentiated effector memory CD45RA+ cells. The TCR was taken from a man younger than 30 in good health. Some clones in this sample may be carry-over from other donors' samples. The chain combines TRBV9 with TRBJ2-1; 9 positions match TRBD2. The sequencing sample was made of naive CD8+ T cells from PBMCs. The CDR3 loop is CASSDFGREGQQFF. In DNA, the CDR3 is TGTGCCAGCAGCGATTTCGGGCGGGAGGGACAGCAGTTCTTC.